This is a list of T cell receptor beta chains from one sample in a study of shared clonotypes between healthy human individuals. Profiling relied on immunoSEQ multiplex PCR, and the TCRdb table lists in-frame clones only, not all of them. This table has roughly 2 million clones, approximately 94% appearing once. The sample taken for sequencing was naive CD4+ T cells sorted from blood. The receptors shown here come from a man aged 18-30 years in good health. Each CDR3 is given with its conserved first and last residue. A D gene is named only where the DNA matches it firmly. Only part of the rows carry a size: once, few, many, or a class if the clone is expanded.

V gene	clone size	CDR3 length	D gene	J gene	CDR3 DNA	CDR3 protein
TRBV5-1	NA	16	NA	TRBJ2-1	TGCGCCAGCAGCTTGGGGACGGGAGCCTCCTACAATGAGCAGTTCTTC	CASSLGTGASYNEQFF
TRBV5-4	NA	15	NA	TRBJ1-1	TGTGCCAGCAGCCGTTCGGGACTAGAGAACACTGAAGCTTTCTTT	CASSRSGLENTEAFF
TRBV5-1	NA	14	TRBD1	TRBJ2-5	TGCGCCAGCAGCTTTGGACAGGGCAAAGAGACCCAGTACTTC	CASSFGQGKETQYF
TRBV7-2	NA	15	TRBD1	TRBJ1-4	TGTGCCAGCAGCTCCCAAAGGACAGGGAGTGAAAAACTGTTTTTT	CASSSQRTGSEKLFF
TRBV19	NA	13	NA	TRBJ1-5	TGTGCCAGTAGTAACAGTCCGAGTCAGCCCCAGCATTTT	CASSNSPSQPQHF
TRBV5-1	NA	14	NA	TRBJ2-3	TGCGCCAGCGACGCAGGGGTGGGCACAGATACGCAGTATTTT	CASDAGVGTDTQYF
TRBV12-5	NA	14	NA	TRBJ2-3	TGTGCTAGTGGTGCGGGACAGTCCACAGATACGCAGTATTTT	CASGAGQSTDTQYF
TRBV5-4	NA	12	NA	TRBJ2-7	TGTGCCAGCAGCCCGGGACAACGGGAGCAGTACTTC	CASSPGQREQYF
TRBV5-1	NA	13	NA	TRBJ1-4	TGCGCCAGCGCCAGGGCTCCTAATGAAAAACTGTTTTTT	CASARAPNEKLFF
TRBV28	NA	16	TRBD1	TRBJ1-4	TGTGCCAGCAGTTTTAGGGCCGGGACAGGGGGTGAAAAACTGTTTTTT	CASSFRAGTGGEKLFF
TRBV10-2	NA	15	NA	TRBJ2-7	TGCGCCAGCAGTGAGTCAAGGAGGGCAGGGGCTTCGCAGTACTTC	CASSESRRAGASQYF
TRBV5-8	once	14	NA	TRBJ2-7	TGTGCCAGCAGCTCCCCTTTAGGGACCTACGAGCAGTACTTC	CASSSPLGTYEQYF
TRBV9	NA	14	TRBD1	TRBJ1-1	TGTGCCAGCAGCGTCCAGGGGGCGAGTACTGAAGCTTTCTTT	CASSVQGASTEAFF
TRBV30	NA	13	NA	TRBJ1-1	TGTGCCTGGAGCTCACATCTGAACACTGAAGCTTTCTTT	CAWSSHLNTEAFF
TRBV6-1	NA	17	NA	TRBJ1-2	TGTGCCAGCAGCGAAAAGGCGGCAGGGTCGTACAACTATGGCTACACCTTC	CASSEKAAGSYNYGYTF
TRBV2	NA	12	TRBD1	TRBJ2-7	TGTGCCAGCAGTCAAACAGGGGTCGAGCAGTACTTC	CASSQTGVEQYF
TRBV6-5	once	16	NA	TRBJ1-4	TGTGCCAGCAGTTCACGCACAGGGTCCCTCAATGAAAAACTGTTTTTT	CASSSRTGSLNEKLFF
TRBV10-3	NA	14	TRBD1	TRBJ1-2	TGTGCCATCAGGGGGACAGATACTAACTATGGCTACACCTTC	CAIRGTDTNYGYTF
TRBV19	NA	13	TRBD2	TRBJ2-1	TGTGCCAGTAGATTAGCGGGAGTAAATGAGCAGTTCTTC	CASRLAGVNEQFF
TRBV7-9	NA	15	NA	TRBJ1-3	TGTGCCAGCAGCTTAGGCAGTAACTCTGGAAACACCATATATTTT	CASSLGSNSGNTIYF
TRBV9	NA	16	NA	TRBJ1-3	TGTGCCAGCAGCGAAACTGGGACTCCACCTGGAAACACCATATATTTT	CASSETGTPPGNTIYF
TRBV4-1	NA	15	TRBD2	TRBJ2-5	TGCGCCAGCAGCCAACCTTTAGCGGGACGAGAGACCCAGTACTTC	CASSQPLAGRETQYF
TRBV5-1	NA	16	NA	TRBJ2-2	TGCGCCAGCAGCTTTACCGGGACGGAGAACACCGGGGAGCTGTTTTTT	CASSFTGTENTGELFF
TRBV19	NA	12	NA	TRBJ2-7	TGTGCCAGTAGGTCCCGATATTACGAGCAGTACTTC	CASRSRYYEQYF
TRBV6-6	once	13	NA	TRBJ2-1	TGTGCCAGCAGTTACCTCCAGACCAATGAGCAGTTCTTC	CASSYLQTNEQFF
TRBV19	NA	13	NA	TRBJ2-7	TGTGCCAGTAGTATGTTGGGGGCCTACGAGCAGTACTTC	CASSMLGAYEQYF
TRBV6-6	NA	15	TRBD2	TRBJ2-3	TGTGCCAGCAGTTATGCGGGAGTGGTGAAGGATACGCAGTATTTT	CASSYAGVVKDTQYF
TRBV7-3	NA	14	NA	TRBJ1-6	TGTGCCAGCAGCTTAAACCAGGGCAATTCACCCCTCCACTTT	CASSLNQGNSPLHF
TRBV5-1	once	15	TRBD1	TRBJ2-1	TGCGCCAGCAGCTTGGGGGGACAGCGCTACAATGAGCAGTTCTTC	CASSLGGQRYNEQFF
TRBV11-3	few	13	NA	TRBJ2-3	TGTGCCAGCAGCTTAGGTAGCACAGATACGCAGTATTTT	CASSLGSTDTQYF
TRBV5-5	NA	15	NA	TRBJ2-5	TGTGCCAGCAGCCTCGCCCAGGAAAGAATCGAGACCCAGTACTTC	CASSLAQERIETQYF
TRBV28	NA	15	NA	TRBJ1-1	TGTGCCAGCACCTCCCCAGGGGACCTGGACACTGAAGCTTTCTTT	CASTSPGDLDTEAFF
TRBV10-3	NA	12	NA	TRBJ2-5	TGTGCCATCAGTGACGAGGAAGAGACCCAGTACTTC	CAISDEEETQYF
TRBV5-5	NA	16	NA	TRBJ2-2	TGTGCCAGCAGCTTGTTTGGGGTTCAGAACACCGGGGAGCTGTTTTTT	CASSLFGVQNTGELFF
TRBV7-8	NA	15	TRBD1	TRBJ2-7	TGTGCCAGCAGCTTAGCGGGGACAGGGGGGCACGAGCAGTACTTC	CASSLAGTGGHEQYF
TRBV30	NA	12	TRBD2	TRBJ2-1	TGTGCCGGAGGGAGGGAATACAATGAGCAGTTCTTC	CAGGREYNEQFF
TRBV6-6	NA	14	TRBD2	TRBJ2-2	TGTGCCAGCGTTGGCGGGGGGGATACCGGGGAGCTGTTTTTT	CASVGGGDTGELFF
TRBV11-2	NA	14	NA	TRBJ2-7	TGTGCCAGCAGCTTAGAAGAGGGGTGGTACGAGCAGTACTTC	CASSLEEGWYEQYF
TRBV18	NA	15	TRBD1	TRBJ2-7	TGTGCCAGCTCGCTTTCGGGGACAGGGGCCCGTGAGCAGTACTTC	CASSLSGTGAREQYF
TRBV18	NA	17	TRBD1	TRBJ1-2	TGTGCCAGCTCACCCCCCCGGACAGGGGCTAAGAACTATGGCTACACCTTC	CASSPPRTGAKNYGYTF
TRBV29-1	once	14	NA	TRBJ2-3	TGCAGCCACCTGGCACAGACCCGTACAGATACGCAGTATTTT	CSHLAQTRTDTQYF
TRBV6-1	NA	15	NA	TRBJ1-6	TGTGCCAGCAGGCTAGGGAATCCTCTTGGGGAACCCCTCCACTTT	CASRLGNPLGEPLHF
TRBV30	NA	12	TRBD2	TRBJ2-1	TGTGCCTGGATTCCTAGCGGGGGGCAGCAGTTCTTC	CAWIPSGGQQFF
TRBV5-1	NA	15	NA	TRBJ1-2	TGCGCCAGCAGCTTGCGTCGTCAGAGGAACTATGGCTACACCTTC	CASSLRRQRNYGYTF
TRBV18	NA	15	TRBD1	TRBJ1-2	TGTGCCAGCTCACCAACAGGGGATCATAACTATGGCTACACCTTC	CASSPTGDHNYGYTF
TRBV2	once	15	NA	TRBJ1-2	TGTGCCAGCACTCACACCCGGGACCCCGTGGGTGGCTACACCTTC	CASTHTRDPVGGYTF
TRBV7-2	NA	16	NA	TRBJ2-7	TGTGCCAGCAGCTTAGTTTCAGGCCTTAGAATCCACGAGCAGTACTTC	CASSLVSGLRIHEQYF
TRBV5-1	NA	17	TRBD2	TRBJ2-1	TGCGCCAGCACAGGGACTCTAGCGGGAGGGAAGAGGAGTGAGCAGTTCTTC	CASTGTLAGGKRSEQFF
TRBV11-3	once	13	NA	TRBJ2-5	TGTGCCAGCAGCTTAGGGTTCCAAGAGACCCAGTACTTC	CASSLGFQETQYF
TRBV5-1	NA	14	NA	TRBJ1-5	TGCGCCAGCAGCTTGTCGGGGCTCAATCAGCCCCAGCATTTT	CASSLSGLNQPQHF